Listed below are T cell receptor beta chains from one sample, sequenced in a study of Ad26.COV2.S vaccination and SARS-CoV-2 variants. TCRdb's table, derived via immunoSEQ multiplex PCR, lists solely in-frame clones and lacks some. The sample has hundreds of thousands of clones; around 92% are singletons. Material: peripheral blood, obtained in a trial of Ad26.COV2.S vaccine versus placebo. The receptors were gathered from a person aged 18-65 years who received the Ad26.COV2.S COVID-19 vaccine or a placebo. CDR3s include the opening cysteine and the closing phenylalanine or tryptophan. D genes are given only for firm matches. Clone size is not always given. Where it is, it says once, few, many or a class for expanded clones.

. . TRBJ1-2 TRBV25-1 TGTGCCAGCAGTGAATTCCCTCGGGCGGGTGTTCACAATGGCTACACCTTC CASSEFPRAGVHNGYTF
once . TRBJ2-3 TRBV3-1/TRBV3-2 TGTGCCAGCAGCCAAGCATCCCCAGATACGCAGTATTTT CASSQASPDTQYF
. . TRBJ1-2 TRBV7-9 TGTGCCAGCAGCGACCAGGGTAGTAACTATGGCTACACCTTC CASSDQGSNYGYTF
. TRBD1 TRBJ2-2 TRBV5-1 TGCGCCAGCATTGGGGGACAGGGATCCACCGGGGAGCTGTTTTTT CASIGGQGSTGELFF
. . TRBJ1-2 TRBV29-1 TGCAGCGTCTCCCCCGGGGGATCTAACTATGGCTACACCTTC CSVSPGGSNYGYTF
. . TRBJ1-2 TRBV30 TGTGCCTGGAGTATCGGAGGATCTAACTATGGCTACACCTTC CAWSIGGSNYGYTF
. TRBD2 TRBJ2-7 TRBV6-1 TGTGCCAGCAGTGAACCACCGCTTTTTAGCGGGTACGAGCAGTACTTC CASSEPPLFSGYEQYF
. TRBD2 TRBJ2-7 TRBV18 TGTGCCAGCTCACTAGCGGGAAATGACGAGCAGTACTTC CASSLAGNDEQYF
. . TRBJ2-2 TRBV7-3 TGTGCCAGCAGGACAGGGAACACCGGGGAGCTGTTTTTT CASRTGNTGELFF
. TRBD1 TRBJ2-2 TRBV6-6 TGTGCCAGCAGTGGCCGGGACAGGAACACCGGGGAGCTGTTTTTT CASSGRDRNTGELFF
. TRBD1 TRBJ1-1 TRBV7-9 TGTGCCAGCAAACAGGGGGCGGACACTGAAGCTTTCTTT CASKQGADTEAFF
. . TRBJ1-3 TRBV6-4 TGTGCCAGCAGTGACAATCGGGGGCGGGGAAACACCATATATTTT CASSDNRGRGNTIYF
. . TRBJ1-5 TRBV15 TGTGCCACCAGCAGAGATAAGGGTAGCTATAGCAATCAGCCCCAGCATTTT CATSRDKGSYSNQPQHF
. TRBD1 TRBJ2-2 TRBV5-1 TGCGCCAGCAGCGTACAGGGGGCGGGCACCGGGGAGCTGTTTTTT CASSVQGAGTGELFF
. . TRBJ2-7 TRBV19 TGTGCCAGTAGTATGACAGGCCTAGCCTACGAGCAGTACTTC CASSMTGLAYEQYF
. . TRBJ1-1 TRBV6-5 TGTGCCAGCAGCCGCCACAGGAACACTGAAGCTTTCTTT CASSRHRNTEAFF
. TRBD2 TRBJ2-1 TRBV9 TGTGCCAGCAGCCAGGGACTATCCCTGGGAGATGAGCAGTTCTTC CASSQGLSLGDEQFF
. . TRBJ2-4 TRBV28 TGTGCCAGCAGGGATCAGGGGACCATTCAGTACTTC CASRDQGTIQYF
. . TRBJ2-4 TRBV7-9 TGTGCCAGCAGCTTAGCAAGGACAGACATTCAGTACTTC CASSLARTDIQYF
. . TRBJ2-3 TRBV6-6 TGTGCCAGCAGCTCAACAGGGAGCACAGATACGCAGTATTTT CASSSTGSTDTQYF
once TRBD1 TRBJ1-2 TRBV5-5 TGTGCCAGCAGCGGGGGGACAGGGTATGGCTACACCTTC CASSGGTGYGYTF
. TRBD1 TRBJ1-3 TRBV6-5 TGTGCCAGCAGCGGACAGGGAGACACCATATATTTT CASSGQGDTIYF
. . TRBJ1-2 TRBV5-5 TGTGCCAGCAGCTTGGCAGGGGATGGCTACACCTTC CASSLAGDGYTF
. TRBD1 TRBJ2-7 TRBV10-2 TGCGCCAGCATTGGTGGGACAGGTTCCTACGAGCAGTACTTC CASIGGTGSYEQYF
. TRBD2 TRBJ2-3 TRBV5-6 TGTGCCAGCAGCTTTCTAGCGGGCATTAGCACAGATACGCAGTATTTT CASSFLAGISTDTQYF